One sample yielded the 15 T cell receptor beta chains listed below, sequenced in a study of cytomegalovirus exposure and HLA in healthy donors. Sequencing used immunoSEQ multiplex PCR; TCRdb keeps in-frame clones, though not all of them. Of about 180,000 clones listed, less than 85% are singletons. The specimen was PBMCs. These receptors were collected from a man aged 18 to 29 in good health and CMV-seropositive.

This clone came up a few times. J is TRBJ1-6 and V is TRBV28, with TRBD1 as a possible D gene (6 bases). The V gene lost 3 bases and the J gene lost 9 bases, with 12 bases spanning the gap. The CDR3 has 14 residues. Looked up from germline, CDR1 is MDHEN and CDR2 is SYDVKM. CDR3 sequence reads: CASSFGGAGSPLHF. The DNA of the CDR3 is TGTGCCAGCAGTTTTGGGGGGGCAGGTTCACCCCTCCACTTT.

CDR3 bases: TGTGCCAGCAGCTCCGACAGGGGGCAAGAGACCCAGTACTTC. The encoded protein is CASSSDRGQETQYF. The genes are TRBV7-9 and TRBJ2-5, with 9 bases fitting TRBD1. Germline lookup yields CDR1 SEHNR and CDR2 FQNEAQ (reference sequence). The CDR3 totals 14 residues. J lost 2 bases, V lost 4 bases, and 2 bases had no gene match. The whole variable domain, filled in from reference TRBV7-9 and TRBJ2-5, reads DTGVSQNPRHKITKRGQNVTFRCDPISEHNRLYWYRQTLGQGPEFLTYFQNEAQLEKSRLLSDRFSAERPKGSFSTLEIQRTEQGDSAMYLCASSSDRGQETQYFGPGTRLLVL.

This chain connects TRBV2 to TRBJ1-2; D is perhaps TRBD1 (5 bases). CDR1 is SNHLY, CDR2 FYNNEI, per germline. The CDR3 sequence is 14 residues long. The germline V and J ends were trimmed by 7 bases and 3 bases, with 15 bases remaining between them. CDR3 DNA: TGTGCCAGCACGGGGGTAGGGGACTACTATGGCTACACCTTC. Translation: CASTGVGDYYGYTF.

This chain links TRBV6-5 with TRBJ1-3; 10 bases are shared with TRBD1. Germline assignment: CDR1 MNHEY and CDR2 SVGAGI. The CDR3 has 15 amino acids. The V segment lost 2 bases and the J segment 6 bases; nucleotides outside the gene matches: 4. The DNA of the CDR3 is TGTGCCAGCAGTTACAAGGGACAGGGGCAAAACACCATATATTTT. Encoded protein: CASSYKGQGQNTIYF.

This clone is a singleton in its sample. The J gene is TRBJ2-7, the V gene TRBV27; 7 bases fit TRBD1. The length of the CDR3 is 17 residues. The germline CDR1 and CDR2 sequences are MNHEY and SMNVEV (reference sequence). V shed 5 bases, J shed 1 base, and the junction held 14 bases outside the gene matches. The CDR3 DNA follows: TGTGCCAGCAGTCTATACCCCCCACAGGGGCAATCCTACGAGCAGTACTTC. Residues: CASSLYPPQGQSYEQYF.

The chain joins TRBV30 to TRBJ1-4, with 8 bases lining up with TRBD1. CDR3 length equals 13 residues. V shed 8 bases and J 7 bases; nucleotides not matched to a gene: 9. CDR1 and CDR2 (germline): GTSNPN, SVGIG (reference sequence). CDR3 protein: CAASGGLGEKLFF. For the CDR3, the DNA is TGTGCCGCCTCAGGGGGCCTAGGTGAAAAACTGTTTTTT.

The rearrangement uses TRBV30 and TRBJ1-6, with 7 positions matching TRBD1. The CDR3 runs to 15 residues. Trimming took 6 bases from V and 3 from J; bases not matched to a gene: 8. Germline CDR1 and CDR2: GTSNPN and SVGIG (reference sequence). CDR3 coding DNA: TGTGCCTGCCCAACAGGGGCCGGCTATAATTCACCCCTCCACTTT. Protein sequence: CACPTGAGYNSPLHF.

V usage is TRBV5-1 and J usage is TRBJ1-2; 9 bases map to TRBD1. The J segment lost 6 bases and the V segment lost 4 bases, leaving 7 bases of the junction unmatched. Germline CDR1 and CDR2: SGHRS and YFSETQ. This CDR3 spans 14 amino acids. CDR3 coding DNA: TGCGCCAGCAGCGTGGGACAGGGAGAGAATGGCTACACCTTC. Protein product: CASSVGQGENGYTF. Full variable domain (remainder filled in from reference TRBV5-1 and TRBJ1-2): KAGVTQTPRYLIKTRGQQVTLSCSPISGHRSVSWYQQTPGQGLQFLFEYFSETQRNKGNFPGRFSGRQFSNSRSEMNVSTLELGDSALYLCASSVGQGENGYTFGSGTRLTVV.

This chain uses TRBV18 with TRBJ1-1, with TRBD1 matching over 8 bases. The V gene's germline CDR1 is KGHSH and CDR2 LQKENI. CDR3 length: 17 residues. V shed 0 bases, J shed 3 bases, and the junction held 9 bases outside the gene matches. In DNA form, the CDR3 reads TGTGCCAGCTCACCACCCCTAGGGACAGGAAGGGACACTGAAGCTTTCTTT. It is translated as CASSPPLGTGRDTEAFF.

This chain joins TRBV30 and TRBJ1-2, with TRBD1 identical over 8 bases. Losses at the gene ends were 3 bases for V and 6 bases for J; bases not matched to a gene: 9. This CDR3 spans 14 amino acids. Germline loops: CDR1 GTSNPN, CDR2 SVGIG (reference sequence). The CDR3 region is CAWRVRQGLHGYTF. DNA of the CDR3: TGTGCCTGGAGAGTTCGACAGGGGCTCCATGGCTACACCTTC.

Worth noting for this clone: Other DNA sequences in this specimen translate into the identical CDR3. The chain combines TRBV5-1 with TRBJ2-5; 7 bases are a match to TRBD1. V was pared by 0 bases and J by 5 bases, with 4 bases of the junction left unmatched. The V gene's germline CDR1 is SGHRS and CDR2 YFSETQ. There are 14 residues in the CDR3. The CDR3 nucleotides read TGCGCCAGCAGCTTGGAAGGGGGCGGGGAGACCCAGTACTTC. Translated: CASSLEGGGETQYF.

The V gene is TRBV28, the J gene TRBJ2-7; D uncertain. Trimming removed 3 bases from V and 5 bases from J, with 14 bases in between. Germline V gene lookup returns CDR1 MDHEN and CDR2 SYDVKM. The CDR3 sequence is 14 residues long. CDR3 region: CASSLTGSSHEQYF. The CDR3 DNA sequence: TGTGCCAGCAGTTTGACCGGGTCGAGCCACGAGCAGTACTTC.

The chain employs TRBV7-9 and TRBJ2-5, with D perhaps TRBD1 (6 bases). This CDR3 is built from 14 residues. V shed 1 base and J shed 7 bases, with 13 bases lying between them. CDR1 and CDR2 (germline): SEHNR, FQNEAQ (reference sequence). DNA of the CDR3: TGTGCCAGCAGCTTAGTCGAGGGGGTTGGGACCCAGTACTTC. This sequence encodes CASSLVEGVGTQYF.

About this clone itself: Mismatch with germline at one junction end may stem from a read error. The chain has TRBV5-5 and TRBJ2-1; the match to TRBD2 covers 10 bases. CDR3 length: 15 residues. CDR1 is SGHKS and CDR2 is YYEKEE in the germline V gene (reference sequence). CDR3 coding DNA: TGTGCCAGCACCTTGTCCAGCGGGGGGGCATCGGGGCAGTTCTTC. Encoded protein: CASTLSSGGASGQFF.

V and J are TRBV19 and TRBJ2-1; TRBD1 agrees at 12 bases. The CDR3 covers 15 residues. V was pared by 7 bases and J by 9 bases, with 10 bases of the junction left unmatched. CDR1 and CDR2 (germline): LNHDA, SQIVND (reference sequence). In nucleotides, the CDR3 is TGTGCCAGTAACGCCGGGACAGGGGGCTCGGGTGAGCAGTTCTTC. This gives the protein CASNAGTGGSGEQFF.